This record concerns one T cell receptor beta chain sequence. Its specificity is not known. These data come from a study of a mutant IDH1 vaccine in newly diagnosed glioma. Looking at the study overall: Treated patients, around 60% male and around 40% female, averaged about 42 years of age. Patients had received radiotherapy, temozolomide, or both previously, most receiving both.

Indicated time point: week 11, during vaccination. It was 300 ug of mutant IDH1 20-mer peptide that made up each vaccine dose, given with topical imiquimod. Germline lookup yields CDR1 SGHNT and CDR2 YYREEE (reference sequence). The CDR3 is 13 amino acids. V dropped 4 bases and J dropped 4 bases, with 11 bases sitting between them. Produced via immunoSEQ multiplex PCR; TCRdb's table is partial and in-frame only. The repertoire consists of 110,000 or so clones, with 85% to 90% occurring once and the leading ten covering 0.5% to 0.65%. Here the sequenced sample was PBMCs, taken from a glioma patient whose treatment included an IDH1 peptide vaccine. This receptor was taken from a woman between 50 and 59 years old with glioma. The chain links TRBV5-4 to TRBJ1-2, with D unresolved. The CDR3 DNA follows: TGTGCCAGCAGCCGCGCCGGCGTCTATGGCTACACCTTC. It yields the protein CASSRAGVYGYTF.